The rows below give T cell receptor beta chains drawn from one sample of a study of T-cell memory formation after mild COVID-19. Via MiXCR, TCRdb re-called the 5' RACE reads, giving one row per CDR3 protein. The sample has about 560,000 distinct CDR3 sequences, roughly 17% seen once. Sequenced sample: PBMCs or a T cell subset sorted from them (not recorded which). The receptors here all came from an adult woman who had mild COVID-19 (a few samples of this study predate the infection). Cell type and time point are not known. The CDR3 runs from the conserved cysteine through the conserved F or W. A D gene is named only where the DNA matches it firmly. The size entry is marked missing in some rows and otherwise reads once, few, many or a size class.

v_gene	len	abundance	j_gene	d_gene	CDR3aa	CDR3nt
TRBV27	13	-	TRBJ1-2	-	CASSLPGAYGYTF	TGTGCCAGCAGTTTACCGGGGGCCTATGGCTACACCTTC
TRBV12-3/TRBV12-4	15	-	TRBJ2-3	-	CASAPGGVSTDTQYF	TGTGCCAGCGCCCCTGGGGGAGTGAGCACAGATACGCAGTATTTT
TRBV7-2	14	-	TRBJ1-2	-	CASSLRRQNYGYTF	TGTGCCAGCAGCTTAAGGAGACAGAACTATGGCTACACCTTC
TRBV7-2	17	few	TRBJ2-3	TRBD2	CASSSQRLAGGTDTQYF	TGTGCCAGCAGCTCACAGCGACTAGCGGGAGGGACAGATACGCAGTATTTT
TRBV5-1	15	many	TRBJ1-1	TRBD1	CASSWRTGANTEAFF	TGCGCCAGCAGCTGGAGGACAGGCGCGAACACTGAAGCTTTCTTT
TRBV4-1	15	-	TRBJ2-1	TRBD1	CASSLSGTGANEQFF	TGCGCCAGCAGCCTATCCGGGACAGGGGCCAATGAGCAGTTCTTC
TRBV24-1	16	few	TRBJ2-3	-	CATSDLFGWNTDTQYF	TGTGCCACCAGTGATTTGTTTGGCTGGAACACAGATACGCAGTATTTT
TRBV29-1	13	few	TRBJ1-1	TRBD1	CSVGDSGNTEAFF	TGCAGCGTAGGGGACAGCGGCAACACTGAAGCTTTCTTT
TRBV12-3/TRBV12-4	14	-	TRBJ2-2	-	CASSFQGITGELFF	TGTGCCAGCAGTTTTCAGGGAATCACCGGGGAGCTGTTTTTT
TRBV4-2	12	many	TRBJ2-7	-	CASSQTGDEQYF	TGTGCCAGCAGCCAAACGGGGGACGAGCAGTACTTC
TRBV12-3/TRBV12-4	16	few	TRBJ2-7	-	CASSLRQSQGSYEQYF	TGTGCCAGCAGTCTTCGACAGTCCCAGGGCTCCTACGAGCAGTACTTC